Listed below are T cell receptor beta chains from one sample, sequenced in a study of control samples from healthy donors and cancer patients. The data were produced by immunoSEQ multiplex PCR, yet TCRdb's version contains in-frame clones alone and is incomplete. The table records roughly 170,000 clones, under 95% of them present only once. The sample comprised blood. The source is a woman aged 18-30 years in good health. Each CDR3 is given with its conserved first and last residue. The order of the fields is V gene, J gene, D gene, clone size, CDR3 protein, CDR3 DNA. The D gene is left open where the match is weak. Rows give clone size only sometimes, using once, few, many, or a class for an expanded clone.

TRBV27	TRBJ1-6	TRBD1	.	CASSPDREPNSPLHF	TGTGCCAGCAGTCCGGACAGGGAACCTAATTCACCCCTCCACTTT
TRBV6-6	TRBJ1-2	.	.	CASSPDDNYGYTF	TGTGCCAGCAGTCCCGATGATAACTATGGCTACACCTTC
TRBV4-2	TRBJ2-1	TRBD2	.	CASSQDGGGGASYNEQFF	TGTGCCAGCAGCCAAGATGGGGGCGGGGGGGCATCCTACAATGAGCAGTTCTTC
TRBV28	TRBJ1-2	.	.	CASSTTGSFYGYTF	TGTGCCAGCAGCACGACAGGCAGTTTCTATGGCTACACCTTC
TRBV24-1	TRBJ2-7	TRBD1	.	CATSDWTGNEQYF	TGTGCCACCAGTGATTGGACAGGGAACGAGCAGTACTTC
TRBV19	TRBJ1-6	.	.	CASSIPRRGAGSPLHF	TGTGCCAGTAGTATCCCCAGGAGGGGCGCGGGTTCACCCCTCCACTTT
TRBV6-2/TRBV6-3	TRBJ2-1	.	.	CASSTSSYNEQFF	TGTGCCAGCAGTACTAGCTCCTACAATGAGCAGTTCTTC
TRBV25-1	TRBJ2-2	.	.	CASSDISGNTGELFF	TGTGCCAGCAGTGATATAAGCGGGAACACCGGGGAGCTGTTTTTT
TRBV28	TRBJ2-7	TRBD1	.	CASSRTGPLYEQYF	TGTGCCAGCAGCCGGACAGGGCCATTGTACGAGCAGTACTTC
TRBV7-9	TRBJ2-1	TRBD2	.	CASSLAQLAGAGNEQFF	TGTGCCAGCAGCTTAGCCCAACTAGCGGGAGCTGGGAATGAGCAGTTCTTC
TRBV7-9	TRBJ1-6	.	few	CASSLVDLGNSPLHF	TGTGCCAGCAGCTTAGTAGACTTGGGTAATTCACCCCTCCACTTT
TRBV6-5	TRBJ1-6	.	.	CASFSAQSPLHF	TGTGCCAGCTTCAGTGCTCAATCACCCCTCCACTTT
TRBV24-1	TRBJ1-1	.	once	CATRPGYGGTEAFF	TGTGCCACCAGACCCGGTTACGGGGGCACTGAAGCTTTCTTT
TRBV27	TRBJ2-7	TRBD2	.	CASRGLAGSGEQYF	TGTGCCAGCAGGGGACTAGCGGGCTCAGGGGAGCAGTACTTC
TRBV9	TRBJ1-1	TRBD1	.	CASSEAGGKAFF	TGTGCCAGCAGCGAGGCAGGGGGCAAAGCTTTCTTT
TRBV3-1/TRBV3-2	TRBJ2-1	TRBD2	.	CASSPLTGTRKNNEQFF	TGTGCCAGCAGCCCTCTGACCGGGACTAGGAAGAACAATGAGCAGTTCTTC
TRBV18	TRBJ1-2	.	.	CASSQDRNYGYTF	TGTGCCAGCTCGCAGGATAGAAACTATGGCTACACCTTC
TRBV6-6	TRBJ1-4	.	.	CASSYLDGDEKLFF	TGTGCCAGCAGTTACCTGGACGGCGATGAAAAACTGTTTTTT
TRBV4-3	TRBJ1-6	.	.	CASSQDGGEGSPLHF	TGCGCCAGCAGCCAAGATGGAGGGGAGGGATCACCCCTCCACTTT
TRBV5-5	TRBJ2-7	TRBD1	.	CASSLLGQDYEQYF	TGTGCCAGCAGCTTACTAGGACAGGACTACGAGCAGTACTTC
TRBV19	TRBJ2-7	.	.	CASSIGYALYEQYF	TGTGCCAGTAGTATTGGGTATGCCCTATACGAGCAGTACTTC
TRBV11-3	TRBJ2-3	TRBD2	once	CASSRGTHSSGTQYF	TGTGCCAGCAGCCGGGGTACTCATTCTAGCGGGACGCAGTATTTT
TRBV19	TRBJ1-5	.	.	CASSIGGFRGSGDNQPQHF	TGTGCCAGTAGTATAGGAGGGTTCCGGGGGTCTGGCGACAATCAGCCCCAGCATTTT
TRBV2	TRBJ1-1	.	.	CASSVGAGNTEAFF	TGTGCCAGCAGTGTAGGGGCGGGAAACACTGAAGCTTTCTTT
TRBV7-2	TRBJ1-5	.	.	CASSLSSVGQPQHF	TGTGCCAGCAGCTTATCTTCAGTGGGGCAGCCCCAGCATTTT
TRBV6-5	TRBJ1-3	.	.	CASSDSSSGNTIYF	TGTGCCAGCAGCGACAGCTCCTCTGGAAACACCATATATTTT
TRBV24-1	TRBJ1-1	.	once	CATSEGQMNTEAFF	TGTGCCACCAGTGAGGGGCAGATGAACACTGAAGCTTTCTTT
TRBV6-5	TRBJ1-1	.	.	CASRPVRDGGVAFF	TGTGCCAGCAGACCGGTGAGGGATGGAGGTGTAGCTTTCTTT
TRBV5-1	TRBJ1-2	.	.	CASSGEYGGYTF	TGCGCCAGCAGCGGGGAATACGGTGGCTACACCTTC
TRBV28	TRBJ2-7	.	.	CASSLLQGTHEQYF	TGTGCCAGCAGTTTGTTACAGGGGACTCACGAGCAGTACTTC
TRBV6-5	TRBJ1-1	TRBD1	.	CASSRDRGVTEAFF	TGTGCCAGCAGTAGGGACAGGGGGGTCACTGAAGCTTTCTTT
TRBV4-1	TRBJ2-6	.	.	CASSQEQGSGANVLTF	TGCGCCAGCAGCCAAGAACAGGGCTCTGGGGCCAACGTCCTGACTTTC
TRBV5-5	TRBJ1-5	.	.	CASSPGPYSNQPQHF	TGTGCCAGCAGCCCAGGCCCATATAGCAATCAGCCCCAGCATTTT
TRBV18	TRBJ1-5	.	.	CASSLGQADSNQPQHF	TGTGCCAGCTCACTCGGGCAGGCCGATAGCAATCAGCCCCAGCATTTT
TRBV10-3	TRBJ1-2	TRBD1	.	CAISGSGQPIDGYTF	TGTGCCATCAGTGGATCGGGACAGCCTATCGATGGCTACACCTTC
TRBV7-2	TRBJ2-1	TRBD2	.	CATRGAGLAGSSYNEQFF	TGTGCCACCCGGGGGGCAGGACTAGCGGGATCCTCCTACAATGAGCAGTTCTTC
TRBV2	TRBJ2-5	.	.	CASSRLVETQYF	TGTGCCAGCTCTCGACTAGTGGAGACCCAGTACTTC
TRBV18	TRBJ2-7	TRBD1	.	CASSPLTGGFSYEQYF	TGTGCCAGCTCACCACTAACAGGGGGGTTCTCCTACGAGCAGTACTTC
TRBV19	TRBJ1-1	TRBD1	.	CASSIATGVGAEAFF	TGTGCCAGTAGTATAGCGACAGGGGTTGGGGCTGAAGCTTTCTTT
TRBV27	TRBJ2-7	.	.	CASSLQTGSYEQYF	TGTGCCAGCAGCTTACAGACAGGATCCTACGAGCAGTACTTC
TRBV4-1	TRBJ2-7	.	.	CASSHNSWEGNPHEQYF	TGCGCCAGCAGCCACAACTCGTGGGAAGGGAATCCGCACGAGCAGTACTTC
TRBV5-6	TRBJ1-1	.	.	CASSLVRGSAEAFF	TGTGCCAGCAGCTTGGTTAGGGGAAGCGCTGAAGCTTTCTTT
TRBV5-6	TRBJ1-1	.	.	CASSWGNRARSTEAFF	TGTGCCAGCAGCTGGGGTAACAGGGCAAGATCTACTGAAGCTTTCTTT
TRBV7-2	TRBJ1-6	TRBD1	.	CASSSQGGPNSPLHF	TGTGCCAGCAGCTCCCAGGGGGGCCCAAATTCACCCCTCCACTTT
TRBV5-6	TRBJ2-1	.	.	CASSLSSKRDRLKHNEQFF	TGTGCCAGCAGCTTAAGTTCCAAGAGGGACCGCCTTAAACACAATGAGCAGTTCTTC
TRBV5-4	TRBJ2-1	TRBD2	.	CASSPRLAGVYNEQFF	TGTGCCAGCAGCCCCCGGTTAGCGGGAGTCTACAATGAGCAGTTCTTC
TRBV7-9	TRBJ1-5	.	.	CASSPGQYSNQPQHF	TGTGCCAGCAGCCCCGGACAGTATAGCAATCAGCCCCAGCATTTT
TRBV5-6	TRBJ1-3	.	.	CASSSTPGNSGNTIYF	TGTGCCAGCAGCTCGACCCCAGGGAACTCTGGAAACACCATATATTTT
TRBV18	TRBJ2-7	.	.	CASSPGFYEQYF	TGTGCCAGCTCACCGGGGTTCTACGAGCAGTACTTC
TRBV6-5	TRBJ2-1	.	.	CASWSSYNEQFF	TGTGCCAGCTGGAGCTCCTACAATGAGCAGTTCTTC